The clone carrying this T cell receptor (beta chain) was observed a few times. Its target is not known. This entry is derived from a study of cytomegalovirus exposure and HLA in healthy donors. Notes on the study in general: Among TCR sequences, most were rare, though some public TCRs appeared in many donors.

The CDR3 runs to 16 residues. 60 Vbeta and 13 Jbeta primers were used in PCR. Profiling relied on immunoSEQ multiplex PCR, and the TCRdb table lists in-frame clones only, not all of them. Here the sample spans 100,000 to 150,000 clones, approximately 10% being singletons. Despite likely unrecorded immune exposures, the donors were nominally healthy at the time of sampling. The J gene is TRBJ1-1, the V gene TRBV1; the table's D call, TRBD1, was not checked against the DNA. TRBV1 is assigned pseudogene status. Material for sequencing was PBMCs. The clonotype originates from a woman aged 18-29 years in good health and CMV-seropositive. The CDR3 bases are TGCACCAGCAGCCAAGATGAGGGGACAGGGGGCCCTGAAGCTTTCTTT. This gives the protein CTSSQDEGTGGPEAFF.